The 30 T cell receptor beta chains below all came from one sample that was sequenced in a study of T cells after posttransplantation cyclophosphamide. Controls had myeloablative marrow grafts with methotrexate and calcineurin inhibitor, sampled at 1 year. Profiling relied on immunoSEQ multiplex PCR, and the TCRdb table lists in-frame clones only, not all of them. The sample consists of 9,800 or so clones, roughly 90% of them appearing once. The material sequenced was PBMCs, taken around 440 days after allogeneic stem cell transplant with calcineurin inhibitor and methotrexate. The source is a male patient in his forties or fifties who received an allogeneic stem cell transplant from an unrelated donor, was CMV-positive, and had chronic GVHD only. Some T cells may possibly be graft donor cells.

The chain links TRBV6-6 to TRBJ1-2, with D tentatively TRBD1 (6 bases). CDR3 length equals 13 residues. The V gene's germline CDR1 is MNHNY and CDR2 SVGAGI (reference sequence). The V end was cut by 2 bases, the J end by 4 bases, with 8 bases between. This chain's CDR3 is CASSYGTTYGYTF. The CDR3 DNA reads TGTGCCAGCAGTTACGGGACAACCTATGGCTACACCTTC.

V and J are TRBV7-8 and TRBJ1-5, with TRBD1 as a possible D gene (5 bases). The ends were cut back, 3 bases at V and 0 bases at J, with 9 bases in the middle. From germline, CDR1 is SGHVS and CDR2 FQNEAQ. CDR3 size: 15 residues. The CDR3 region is CASSLEGNSNQPQHF. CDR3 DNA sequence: TGTGCCAGCAGCTTGGAGGGGAATAGCAATCAGCCCCAGCATTTT.

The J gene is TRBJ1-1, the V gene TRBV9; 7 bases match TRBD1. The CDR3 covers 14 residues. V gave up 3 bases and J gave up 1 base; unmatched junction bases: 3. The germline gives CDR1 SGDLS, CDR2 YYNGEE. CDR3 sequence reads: CASSAGQQNTEAFF. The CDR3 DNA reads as TGTGCCAGCAGCGCGGGACAGCAGAACACTGAAGCTTTCTTT.

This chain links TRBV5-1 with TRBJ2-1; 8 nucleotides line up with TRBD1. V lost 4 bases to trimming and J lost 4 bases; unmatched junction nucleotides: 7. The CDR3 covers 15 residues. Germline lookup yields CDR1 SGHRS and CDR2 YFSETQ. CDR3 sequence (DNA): TGCGCCAGCAGCCCTACGGGACAGGTATACAATGAGCAGTTCTTC. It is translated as CASSPTGQVYNEQFF.

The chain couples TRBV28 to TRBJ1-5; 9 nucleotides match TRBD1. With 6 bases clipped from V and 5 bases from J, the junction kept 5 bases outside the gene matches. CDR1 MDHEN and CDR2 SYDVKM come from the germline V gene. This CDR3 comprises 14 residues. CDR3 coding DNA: TGTGCCAGCAGGGGGGGACAGGGCCATCAGCCCCAGCATTTT. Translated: CASRGGQGHQPQHF.

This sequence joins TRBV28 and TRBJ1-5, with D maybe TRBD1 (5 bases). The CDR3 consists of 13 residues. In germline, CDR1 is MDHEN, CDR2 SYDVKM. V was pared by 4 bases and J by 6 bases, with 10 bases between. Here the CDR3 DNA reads TGTGCCAGCAGTTCCGGGGGATTTCAGCCCCAGCATTTT. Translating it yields CASSSGGFQPQHF.

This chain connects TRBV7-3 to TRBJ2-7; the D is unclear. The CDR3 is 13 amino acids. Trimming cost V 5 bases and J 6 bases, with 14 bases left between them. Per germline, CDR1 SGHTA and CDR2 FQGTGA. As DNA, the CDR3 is TGTGCCAGCAGCGATGGTCCTATCGCCGAGCAGTACTTC. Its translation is CASSDGPIAEQYF.

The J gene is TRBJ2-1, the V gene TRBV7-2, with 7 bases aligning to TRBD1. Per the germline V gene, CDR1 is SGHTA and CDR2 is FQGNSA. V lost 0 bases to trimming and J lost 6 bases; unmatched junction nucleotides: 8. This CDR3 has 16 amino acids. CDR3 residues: CASSLARDSRGNEQFF. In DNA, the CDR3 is TGTGCCAGCAGCTTAGCGAGGGACAGCCGTGGCAATGAGCAGTTCTTC.

The CDR3 DNA reads as TGTGCCAGCAGTTTATTAGCGGGAGACATCAATGAGCAGTTCTTC. The encoded protein is CASSLLAGDINEQFF. V and J are TRBV27 and TRBJ2-1; 9 bases map to TRBD2. CDR3 length: 15 amino acids. J gave up 6 bases and V 1 base, and 4 bases lay outside the gene matches. Germline assignment: CDR1 MNHEY and CDR2 SMNVEV (reference sequence).

CDR3 in amino acids: CASSRQGGFEETQYF. DNA for the CDR3: TGTGCCAGCAGCCGACAGGGCGGGTTTGAAGAGACCCAGTACTTC. The chain is built from TRBV6-5 and TRBJ2-5; 7 nucleotides match TRBD1. The V segment lost 6 bases and the J segment 3 bases; nucleotides outside the gene matches: 10. The CDR3 length is 15 residues. CDR1 and CDR2 from the germline V gene are MNHEY and SVGAGI.

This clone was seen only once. The CDR3 sequence: CASSLRGTGEREVPIGLAKNIQYF. In nucleotides, the CDR3 is TGTGCCAGCAGCTTAAGGGGGACAGGAGAGCGGGAGGTCCCGATAGGTTTAGCCAAAAACATTCAGTACTTC. The rearrangement links TRBV7-3 to TRBJ2-4; D is possibly TRBD2 (9 bases). V was shortened by 1 base and J by 0 bases, with 34 bases between the two germline ends. The CDR3 contains 24 residues. Looked up from germline, CDR1 is SGHTA and CDR2 is FQGTGA. The full variable domain, with the rest looked up from reference TRBV7-3 and TRBJ2-4, is GAGVSQTPSNKVTEKGKYVELRCDPISGHTALYWYRQSLGQGPEFLIYFQGTGAADDSGLPNDRFFAVRPEGSVSTLKIQRTERGDSAVYLCASSLRGTGEREVPIGLAKNIQYFGAGTRLSVL.

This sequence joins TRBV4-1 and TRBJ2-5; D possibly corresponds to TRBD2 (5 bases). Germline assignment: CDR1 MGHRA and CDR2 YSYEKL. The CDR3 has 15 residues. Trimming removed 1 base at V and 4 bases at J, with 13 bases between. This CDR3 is CASSQGIGMGETQYF. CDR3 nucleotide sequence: TGCGCCAGCAGCCAAGGCATCGGGATGGGAGAGACCCAGTACTTC.

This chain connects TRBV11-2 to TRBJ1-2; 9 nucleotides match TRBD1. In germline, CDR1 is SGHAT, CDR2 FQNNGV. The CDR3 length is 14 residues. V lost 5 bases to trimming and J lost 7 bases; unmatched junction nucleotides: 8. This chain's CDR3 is CASSAGQGMGGYTF. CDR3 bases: TGTGCCAGCAGCGCGGGACAGGGAATGGGTGGCTACACCTTC. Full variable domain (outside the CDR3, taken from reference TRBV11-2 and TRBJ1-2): EAGVAQSPRYKIIEKRQSVAFWCNPISGHATLYWYQQILGQGPKLLIQFQNNGVVDDSQLPKDRFSAERLKGVDSTLKIQPAKLEDSAVYLCASSAGQGMGGYTFGSGTRLTVV.

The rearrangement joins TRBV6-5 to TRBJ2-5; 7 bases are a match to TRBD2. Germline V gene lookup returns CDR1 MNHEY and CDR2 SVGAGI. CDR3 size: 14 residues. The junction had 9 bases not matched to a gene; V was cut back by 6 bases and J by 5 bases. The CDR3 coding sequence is TGTGCCAGCAGCCTCCTGACTAGCTCGGAGACCCAGTACTTC. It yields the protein CASSLLTSSETQYF.

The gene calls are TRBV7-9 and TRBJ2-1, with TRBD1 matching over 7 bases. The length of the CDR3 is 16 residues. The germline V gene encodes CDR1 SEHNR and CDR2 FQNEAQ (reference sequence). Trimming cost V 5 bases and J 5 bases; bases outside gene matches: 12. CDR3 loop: CASSPSGQGENNEQFF. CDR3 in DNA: TGTGCCAGCAGCCCTTCGGGGCAGGGGGAGAACAATGAGCAGTTCTTC. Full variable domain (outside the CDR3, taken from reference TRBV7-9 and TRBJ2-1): DTGVSQNPRHKITKRGQNVTFRCDPISEHNRLYWYRQTLGQGPEFLTYFQNEAQLEKSRLLSDRFSAERPKGSFSTLEIQRTEQGDSAMYLCASSPSGQGENNEQFFGPGTRLTVL.

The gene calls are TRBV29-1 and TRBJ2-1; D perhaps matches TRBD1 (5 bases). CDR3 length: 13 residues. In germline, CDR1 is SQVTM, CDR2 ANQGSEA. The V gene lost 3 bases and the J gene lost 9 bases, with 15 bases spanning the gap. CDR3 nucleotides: TGCAGCGTTGATTCTTGGGCAGGGCTTGAGCAGTTCTTC. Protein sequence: CSVDSWAGLEQFF.

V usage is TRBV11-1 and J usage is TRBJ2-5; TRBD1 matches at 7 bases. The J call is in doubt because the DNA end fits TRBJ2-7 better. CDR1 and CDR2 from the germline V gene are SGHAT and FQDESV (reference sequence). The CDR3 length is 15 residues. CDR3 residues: CASSLGQGLFYEQYF. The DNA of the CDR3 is TGTGCCAGCAGCTTAGGACAGGGTCTTTTCTACGAGCAGTACTTC.

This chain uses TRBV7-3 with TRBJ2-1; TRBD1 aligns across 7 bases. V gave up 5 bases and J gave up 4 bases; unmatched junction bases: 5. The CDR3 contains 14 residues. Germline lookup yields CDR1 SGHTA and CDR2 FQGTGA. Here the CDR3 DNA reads TGTGCCAGCAGCATAGGGACAGAGTACAATGAGCAGTTCTTC. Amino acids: CASSIGTEYNEQFF. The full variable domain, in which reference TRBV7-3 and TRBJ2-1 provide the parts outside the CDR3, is GAGVSQTPSNKVTEKGKYVELRCDPISGHTALYWYRQSLGQGPEFLIYFQGTGAADDSGLPNDRFFAVRPEGSVSTLKIQRTERGDSAVYLCASSIGTEYNEQFFGPGTRLTVL.

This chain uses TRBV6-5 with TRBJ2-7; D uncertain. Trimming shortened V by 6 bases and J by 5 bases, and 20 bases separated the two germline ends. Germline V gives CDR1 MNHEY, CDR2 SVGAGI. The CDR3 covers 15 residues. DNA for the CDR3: TGTGCCAGCAGCTATGAAAGTAGAACGAGGAACGAGCAGTACTTC. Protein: CASSYESRTRNEQYF.

For the CDR3, the DNA is TGTGCCAGCAGCTTGGCCGGCAGGGGGATGTCCTACGAGCAGTACTTC. The encoded protein is CASSLAGRGMSYEQYF. The gene calls are TRBV5-4 and TRBJ2-7; 7 positions agree with TRBD1. CDR3 length: 16 amino acids. The V and J ends lost 0 bases and 1 base, in that order; junction bases with no gene match: 7. Germline CDR1 is SGHNT and CDR2 is YYREEE (reference sequence). The full variable domain, with the rest looked up from reference TRBV5-4 and TRBJ2-7, is ETGVTQSPTHLIKTRGQQVTLRCSSQSGHNTVSWYQQALGQGPQFIFQYYREEENGRGNFPPRFSGLQFPNYSSELNVNALELDDSALYLCASSLAGRGMSYEQYFGPGTRLTVT.

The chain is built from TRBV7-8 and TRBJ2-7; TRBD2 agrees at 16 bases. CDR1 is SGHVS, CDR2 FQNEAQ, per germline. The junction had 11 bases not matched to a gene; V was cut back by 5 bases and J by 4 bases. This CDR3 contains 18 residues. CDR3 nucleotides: TGTGCCAGCAGCATAAACGCCGGGACTAGCGGGGGGGCTTACGAGCAGTACTTC. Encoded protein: CASSINAGTSGGAYEQYF.

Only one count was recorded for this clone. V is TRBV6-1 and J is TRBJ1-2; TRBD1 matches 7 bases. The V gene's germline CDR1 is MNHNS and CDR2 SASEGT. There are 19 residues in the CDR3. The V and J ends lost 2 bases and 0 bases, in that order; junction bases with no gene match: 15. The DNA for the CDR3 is TGTGCCAGCAGTGAAATACACTATTTCCGGGACAGAGCTAACTATGGCTACACCTTC. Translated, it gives CASSEIHYFRDRANYGYTF.

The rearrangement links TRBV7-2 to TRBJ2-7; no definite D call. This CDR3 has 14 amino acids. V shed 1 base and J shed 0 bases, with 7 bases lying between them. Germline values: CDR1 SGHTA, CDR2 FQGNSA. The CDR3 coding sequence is TGTGCCAGCAGCTTAGTAAGCAACTCCTACGAGCAGTACTTC. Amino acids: CASSLVSNSYEQYF. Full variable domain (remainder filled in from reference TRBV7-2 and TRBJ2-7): GAGVSQSPSNKVTEKGKDVELRCDPISGHTALYWYRQSLGQGLEFLIYFQGNSAPDKSGLPSDRFSAERTGGSVSTLTIQRTQQEDSAVYLCASSLVSNSYEQYFGPGTRLTVT.

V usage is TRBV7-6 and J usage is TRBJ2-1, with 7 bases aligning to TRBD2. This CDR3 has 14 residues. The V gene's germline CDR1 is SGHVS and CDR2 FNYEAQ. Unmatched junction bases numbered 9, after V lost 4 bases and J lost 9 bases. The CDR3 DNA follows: TGTGCCAGCAGCTCCGGGGGGAGACAGCTTGAGCAGTTCTTC. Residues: CASSSGGRQLEQFF.

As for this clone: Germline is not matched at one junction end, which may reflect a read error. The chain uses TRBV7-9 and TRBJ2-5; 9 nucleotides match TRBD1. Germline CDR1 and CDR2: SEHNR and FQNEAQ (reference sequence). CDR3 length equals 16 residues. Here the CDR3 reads CAGSLFGTGSQETQYF. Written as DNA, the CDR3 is TGTGCCGGCAGCTTATTTGGGACAGGGAGTCAAGAGACCCAGTACTTC.

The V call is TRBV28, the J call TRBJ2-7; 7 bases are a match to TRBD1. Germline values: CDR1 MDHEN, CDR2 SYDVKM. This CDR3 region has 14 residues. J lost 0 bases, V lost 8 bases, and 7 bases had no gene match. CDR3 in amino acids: CASLGQPLSYEQYF. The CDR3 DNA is TGTGCCAGCCTGGGACAGCCCCTCTCCTACGAGCAGTACTTC.

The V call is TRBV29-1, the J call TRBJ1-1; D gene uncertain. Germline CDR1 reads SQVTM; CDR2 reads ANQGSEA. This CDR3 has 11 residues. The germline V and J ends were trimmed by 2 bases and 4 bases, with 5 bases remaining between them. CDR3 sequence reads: CSVESPTEAFF. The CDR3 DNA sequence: TGCAGCGTTGAAAGCCCCACTGAAGCTTTCTTT. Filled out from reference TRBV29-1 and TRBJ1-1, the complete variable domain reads SAVISQKPSRDICQRGTSLTIQCQVDSQVTMMFWYRQQPGQSLTLIATANQGSEATYESGFVIDKFPISRPNLTFSTLTVSNMSPEDSSIYLCSVESPTEAFFGQGTRLTVV.

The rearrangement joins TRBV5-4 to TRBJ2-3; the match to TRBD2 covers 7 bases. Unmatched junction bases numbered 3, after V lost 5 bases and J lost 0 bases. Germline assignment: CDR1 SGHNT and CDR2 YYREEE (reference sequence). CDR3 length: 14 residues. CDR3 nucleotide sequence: TGTGCCAGCAGACATAGCGGGAGCACAGATACGCAGTATTTT. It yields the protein CASRHSGSTDTQYF. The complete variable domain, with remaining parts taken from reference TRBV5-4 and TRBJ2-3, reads ETGVTQSPTHLIKTRGQQVTLRCSSQSGHNTVSWYQQALGQGPQFIFQYYREEENGRGNFPPRFSGLQFPNYSSELNVNALELDDSALYLCASRHSGSTDTQYFGPGTRLTVL.

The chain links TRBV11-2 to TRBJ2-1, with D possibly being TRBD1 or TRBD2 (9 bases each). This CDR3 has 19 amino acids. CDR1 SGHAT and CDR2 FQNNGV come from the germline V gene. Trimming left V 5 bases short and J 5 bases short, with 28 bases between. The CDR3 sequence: CASSKRQGEVIAGDNEQFF. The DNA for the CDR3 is TGTGCCAGCAGCAAAAGACAGGGGGAGGTGATAGCGGGGGACAATGAGCAGTTCTTC.

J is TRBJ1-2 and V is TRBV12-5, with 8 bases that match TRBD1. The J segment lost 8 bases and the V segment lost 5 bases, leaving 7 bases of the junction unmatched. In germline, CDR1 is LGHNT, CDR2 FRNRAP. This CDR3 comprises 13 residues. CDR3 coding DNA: TGTGCTAGTGGTGTGGACAGGGTTGGCGGCTACACCTTC. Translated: CASGVDRVGGYTF.